The next 25 T cell receptor beta chains were all read from a single sample in a study of T cells in Graves' hyperthyroidism and ophthalmopathy. From RNA transcripts, TCR beta CDR3 regions were amplified. The HTBI primer set was used in a first-round RT-PCR of the TCR CDR3. MiXCR was run by TCRdb on the multiplex PCR reads, yielding one entry per CDR3 protein. Among 350,000 to 400,000 distinct CDR3 sequences, 15% were seen once, and the ten largest hold about 33%. Sequencing input: blood. The receptors stem from a woman younger than 45 with Graves' hyperthyroidism.

The sample holds a few counts of this clonotype. CDR3 sequence (DNA): TGTGCCAGCAGCGTGGGTACGGGAGCGGCTCACGAGCAGTACTTC. Translated: CASSVGTGAAHEQYF. The chain employs TRBV9 and TRBJ2-7; a weak D match, TRBD2 (6 bases). This CDR3 comprises 15 residues. Per germline, CDR1 SGDLS and CDR2 YYNGEE. Trimming removed 2 bases at V and 5 bases at J, with 17 bases between.

This chain connects TRBV18 to TRBJ2-2; TRBD1 is a possible D gene (7 bases). CDR1 KGHSH and CDR2 LQKENI come from the germline V gene. V gave up 4 bases and J gave up 0 bases, with 18 bases separating them. The CDR3 is 18 amino acids. This CDR3 is CASSLSPTGDSNTGELFF. The CDR3 bases are TGTGCCAGCTCACTTAGTCCTACAGGGGACTCGAACACCGGGGAGCTGTTTTTT.

This clonotype has only a few counts. The J gene is TRBJ1-2, the V gene TRBV5-1; TRBD1 agrees at 7 bases. V lost 5 bases, J lost 4 bases, and 8 bases stayed unmatched. CDR1 and CDR2 from the germline V gene are SGHRS and YFSETQ. The CDR3 covers 14 residues. CDR3 sequence (DNA): TGCGCCAGCAGGCCGGAACAGGGGCGCTATGGCTACACCTTC. It is translated as CASRPEQGRYGYTF.

This clonotype occurred many times. The chain employs TRBV12-5 and TRBJ1-2; 7 bases fit TRBD1. The CDR3 is 16 amino acids. Germline CDR1 reads LGHNT; CDR2 reads FRNRAP. Trimming took 4 bases from V and 5 from J; bases not matched to a gene: 13. The CDR3 sequence is CASGWDEQGQGYGYTF. For the CDR3, the DNA is TGTGCTAGTGGTTGGGACGAACAGGGGCAGGGATATGGCTACACCTTC.

The chain has TRBV14 and TRBJ2-5; D is uncertain. This CDR3 has 13 residues. V was cut by 1 base and J by 5 bases, with 8 bases left in between. Germline CDR1 is SGHDN and CDR2 is FVKESK. This chain's CDR3 is CASSQGVVETQYF. CDR3 sequence (DNA): TGTGCCAGCAGCCAAGGGGTTGTGGAGACCCAGTACTTC.

The V gene is TRBV9, the J gene TRBJ2-7, with D maybe TRBD2 (6 bases). Trimming stripped 4 bases from V and 2 bases from J, with 16 bases between. The CDR3 sequence is 15 residues long. Germline CDR1 is SGDLS and CDR2 is YYNGEE. Here the CDR3 DNA reads TGTGCCAGCAGCCCCCTCGCGGGATTCACCTACGAGCAGTACTTC. It encodes CASSPLAGFTYEQYF.

This clonotype was observed a handful of times. This rearrangement joins TRBV6-1 to TRBJ2-2; 14 bases are shared with TRBD2. This CDR3 has 14 residues. Trimming cost V 8 bases and J 7 bases; bases outside gene matches: 3. The germline V gene encodes CDR1 MNHNS and CDR2 SASEGT. CDR3 nucleotide sequence: TGTGCCAGCGGGACTAGCGGGAGCTTCGGGGAGCTGTTTTTT. It codes for CASGTSGSFGELFF.

The chain recombines TRBV4-2 with TRBJ2-1, with 12 bases identical to TRBD2. V dropped 0 bases and J dropped 3; count of bases not matched to a gene: 3. Germline CDR1 reads LGHNA; CDR2 reads YNFKEQ. The CDR3 loop spans 17 amino acids. Written as DNA, the CDR3 is TGTGCCAGCAGCCAAGAACTAGCGGGAGGTCTCTACAATGAGCAGTTCTTC. Translated, it gives CASSQELAGGLYNEQFF.

J is TRBJ1-4 and V is TRBV29-1, with no clear D. Germline assignment: CDR1 SQVTM and CDR2 ANQGSEA. This CDR3 has 13 amino acids. Trimming pared 6 bases from V and 7 bases from J, leaving 15 bases between. CDR3 bases: TGCAGCGTGACCGGTCTGCAGTCTGAAAAACTGTTTTTT. It is translated as CSVTGLQSEKLFF.

This clonotype was observed at least ten times. The gene calls are TRBV24-1 and TRBJ2-7; the match to TRBD2 covers 7 bases. The ends lost 2 bases at V and 8 bases at J; junction bases unmatched: 8. CDR3 size: 14 residues. Germline CDR1 reads KGHDR; CDR2 reads SFDVKD. The CDR3 sequence is CATSDSRLGGKQYF. In nucleotides, the CDR3 is TGTGCCACCAGTGATTCCCGTCTGGGAGGGAAGCAGTACTTC.

This clonotype has just a few counts. V gene TRBV7-9 combines with J gene TRBJ2-1; TRBD1 matches at 8 bases. The V segment lost 1 base and the J segment 6 bases; nucleotides outside the gene matches: 5. Germline CDR1 and CDR2: SEHNR and FQNEAQ (reference sequence). CDR3 size: 15 residues. As DNA, the CDR3 is TGTGCCAGCAGCTTAGGGCGGACAGGGACCAATGAGCAGTTCTTC. It yields the protein CASSLGRTGTNEQFF. The full variable domain, in which reference TRBV7-9 and TRBJ2-1 provide the parts outside the CDR3, is DTGVSQNPRHKITKRGQNVTFRCDPISEHNRLYWYRQTLGQGPEFLTYFQNEAQLEKSRLLSDRFSAERPKGSFSTLEIQRTEQGDSAMYLCASSLGRTGTNEQFFGPGTRLTVL.

CDR3 protein: CSVEPPAGVTDTQYF. Here the CDR3 DNA reads TGCAGCGTTGAACCCCCGGCGGGAGTGACAGATACGCAGTATTTT. The chain employs TRBV29-1 and TRBJ2-3, with 7 nucleotides matching TRBD2. CDR1 and CDR2 (germline): SQVTM, ANQGSEA. The CDR3 spans 15 residues. Unmatched junction bases numbered 8, after V lost 2 bases and J lost 3 bases.

This clonotype was seen more than once but under ten times. V and J are TRBV11-2 and TRBJ1-3; no definite D call. Per the germline V gene, CDR1 is SGHAT and CDR2 is FQNNGV. Trimming shortened V by 1 base and J by 4 bases, and 11 bases separated the two germline ends. This CDR3 region has 15 residues. The chain's CDR3 is CASSLGVGIGNTIYF. The CDR3 nucleotides are TGTGCCAGCAGCTTAGGAGTAGGAATCGGAAACACCATATATTTT.

The genes are TRBV20-1 and TRBJ2-6; D is possibly TRBD2 (5 bases). The V and J ends lost 1 base and 4 bases respectively, with 11 bases between them. CDR3 length equals 15 residues. CDR1 and CDR2 from the germline V gene are DFQATT and SNEGSKA (reference sequence). The CDR3 loop reads CSARGASGGANVLTF. In DNA form, the CDR3 reads TGCAGTGCTAGAGGGGCCTCGGGAGGGGCCAACGTCCTGACTTTC.

V usage is TRBV28 and J usage is TRBJ1-2; D gene uncertain. Germline V gene data show CDR1 as MDHEN and CDR2 as SYDVKM. This CDR3 region has 12 residues. Deletions cut 4 bases from V and 4 bases from J, with 7 bases between. The CDR3 spells CASSSTGYGYTF. The DNA for the CDR3 is TGTGCCAGCAGTTCGACCGGCTATGGCTACACCTTC.

This clonotype has a handful of counts. The rearrangement links TRBV9 to TRBJ2-5, with D possibly being TRBD1 (6 bases). In germline, CDR1 is SGDLS, CDR2 YYNGEE. Between the trimmed V and J ends, which lost 4 bases and 0 bases, there was a span of 13 bases. The CDR3 loop spans 15 amino acids. The CDR3 sequence: CASSPRTAHQETQYF. Written as DNA, the CDR3 is TGTGCCAGCAGCCCCCGGACAGCCCACCAAGAGACCCAGTACTTC.

This clonotype was found a few times. The chain recombines TRBV18 with TRBJ2-6; TRBD1 matches at 10 bases. The V gene's germline CDR1 is KGHSH and CDR2 LQKENI. V trimming: 6 bases; J trimming: 0 bases; junction bases outside the gene matches: 8. This CDR3 spans 18 amino acids. The CDR3: CASSETGGSFSGANVLTF. In DNA, the CDR3 is TGTGCCAGCTCCGAGACAGGGGGCTCCTTCTCTGGGGCCAACGTCCTGACTTTC. The full variable domain, in which reference TRBV18 and TRBJ2-6 provide the parts outside the CDR3, is NAGVMQNPRHLVRRRGQEARLRCSPMKGHSHVYWYRQLPEEGLKFMVYLQKENIIDESGMPKERFSAEFPKEGPSILRIQQVVRGDSAAYFCASSETGGSFSGANVLTFGAGSRLTVL.

This clonotype was seen repeatedly, ten times or more. V and J are TRBV11-2 and TRBJ2-1, with TRBD2 matching over 7 bases. There are 15 residues in the CDR3. V shed 3 bases and J 5 bases; nucleotides not matched to a gene: 7. Germline lookup yields CDR1 SGHAT and CDR2 FQNNGV. The DNA for the CDR3 is TGTGCCAGCAGCTTCGGCGGGAGCCGGGACAATGAGCAGTTCTTC. It is translated as CASSFGGSRDNEQFF.

This clonotype was detected ten times or more. The chain is built from TRBV3-1 and TRBJ1-1, with D unclear. Germline CDR1 LGHDT, CDR2 YNNKEL (reference sequence). The CDR3 is made up of 14 amino acids. Trimming left V 1 base short and J 5 bases short, with 11 bases between. CDR3 sequence reads: CASSQGTGGTEAFF. The CDR3 coding sequence is TGTGCCAGCAGCCAAGGAACGGGAGGGACTGAAGCTTTCTTT.

This sequence joins TRBV9 and TRBJ2-2; 7 bases map to TRBD2. The CDR3 runs to 16 residues. V was clipped by 4 bases and J by 2 bases; unmatched bases: 8. Germline CDR1 is SGDLS and CDR2 is YYNGEE. CDR3 sequence (DNA): TGTGCCAGCAGCCCCACGGGGGGAGGTAACACCGGGGAGCTGTTTTTT. Translated: CASSPTGGGNTGELFF. Full variable domain (outside the CDR3, taken from reference TRBV9 and TRBJ2-2): DSGVTQTPKHLITATGQRVTLRCSPRSGDLSVYWYQQSLDQGLQFLIQYYNGEERAKGNILERFSAQQFPDLHSELNLSSLELGDSALYFCASSPTGGGNTGELFFGEGSRLTVL.

The table lists this clonotype with many counts. This chain connects TRBV15 to TRBJ2-5; 10 positions match TRBD1. The CDR3 contains 17 residues. Germline V gene lookup returns CDR1 LNHNV and CDR2 YYDKDF (reference sequence). The V segment lost 3 bases and the J segment 5 bases; nucleotides outside the gene matches: 12. CDR3 nucleotides: TGTGCCACCAGCAGGCCGGGACAGGGGATATTATTGGAGACCCAGTACTTC. This gives the protein CATSRPGQGILLETQYF.

In regard to this clonotype: A much larger clone differs by one base, so this may be a read error. The chain couples TRBV29-1 to TRBJ1-1; D is ambiguous. Germline CDR1 is SQVTM and CDR2 is ANQGSEA. The length of the CDR3 is 10 residues. This CDR3 is CSGQETEALF. The DNA of the CDR3 is TGCAGCGGACAAGAGACTGAAGCTCTCTTT.

Many counts were recorded for this clonotype. This chain links TRBV7-3 with TRBJ1-2, with a possible D match to TRBD1 (6 bases). Germline-derived CDR1 and CDR2 are SGHTA and FQGTGA. Trimming removed 6 bases from V and 8 bases from J, with 16 bases in between. The CDR3 spans 13 residues. CDR3 DNA: TGTGCCAGCAGTCTATCGGGACAATACGGCTACACCTTC. It is translated as CASSLSGQYGYTF.

This rearrangement joins TRBV20-1 to TRBJ2-1; no clear D gene. Trimming pared 6 bases from V and 4 bases from J, leaving 16 bases between. The CDR3 length is 14 residues. CDR1 and CDR2 from the germline V gene are DFQATT and SNEGSKA (reference sequence). The CDR3 DNA is TGCAGTGCAGACGCTACCCTGGGGTACAATGAGCAGTTCTTC. This sequence encodes CSADATLGYNEQFF.

The chain employs TRBV3-1 and TRBJ2-1; 7 positions match TRBD1. CDR3 length equals 11 residues. The germline V gene encodes CDR1 LGHDT and CDR2 YNNKEL (reference sequence). With V trimmed by 6 bases and J by 14 bases, 7 bases remained unmatched. The CDR3 here is CASRGDRVEFF. CDR3 bases: TGTGCCAGCAGGGGAGACAGGGTGGAGTTCTTC.